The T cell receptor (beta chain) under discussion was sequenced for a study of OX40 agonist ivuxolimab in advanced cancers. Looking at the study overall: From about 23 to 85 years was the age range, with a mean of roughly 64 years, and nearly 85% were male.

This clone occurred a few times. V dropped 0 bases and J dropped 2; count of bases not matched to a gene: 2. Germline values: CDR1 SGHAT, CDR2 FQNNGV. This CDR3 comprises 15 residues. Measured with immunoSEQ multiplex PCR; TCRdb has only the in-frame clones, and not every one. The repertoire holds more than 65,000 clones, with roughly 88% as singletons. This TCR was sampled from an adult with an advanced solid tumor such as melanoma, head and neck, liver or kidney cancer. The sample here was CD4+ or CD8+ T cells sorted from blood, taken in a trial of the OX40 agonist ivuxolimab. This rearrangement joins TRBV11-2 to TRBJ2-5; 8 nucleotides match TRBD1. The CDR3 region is CASSLDYRGQETQYF. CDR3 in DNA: TGTGCCAGCAGCTTAGATTACAGGGGGCAAGAGACCCAGTACTTC.